The 23 T cell receptor beta chains given below trace back to one sample, sequenced in a study of OX40 agonist ivuxolimab in advanced cancers. Assay used: immunoSEQ multiplex PCR; TCRdb lists only in-frame clones, some missing. The sample has 60,000 to 85,000 clones; around 87% are singletons. The starting material was CD4+ or CD8+ T cells sorted from blood, obtained in a trial of the OX40 agonist ivuxolimab. These receptors all stem from an adult with an advanced solid tumor such as melanoma, head and neck, liver or kidney cancer.

For this clone: An end of the junction differs from the germline gene, which may be a read error. V usage is TRBV5-1 and J usage is TRBJ2-7, with no clear D. The CDR3 runs 14 residues. CDR1 and CDR2 from the germline V gene are SGHRS and YFSETQ. The CDR3 DNA reads TGTGCCAGCAGCTCCGGACGGATGGGCATCGAGCAGTACTTC. Its protein product is CASSSGRMGIEQYF.

The CDR3, as DNA: TGTGCCAGCAGCGCTCGGGACGGACAAGAGACCCAGTACTTC. Translated, it gives CASSARDGQETQYF. The chain couples TRBV27 to TRBJ2-5; either TRBD1 or TRBD2 may supply D (5 bases each). The V end lost 6 bases, the J end lost 2 bases, and 13 bases lay between the germline ends. Germline V gives CDR1 MNHEY, CDR2 SMNVEV (reference sequence). CDR3 size: 14 residues.

For this clone: Other nucleotide sequences from this sample produce the same CDR3. The chain has TRBV18 and TRBJ2-7; 9 bases are a match to TRBD2. CDR1 and CDR2 from the germline V gene are KGHSH and LQKENI. This CDR3 has 15 amino acids. Germline trimming cut 0 bases from V and 1 base from J; bases unmatched to any gene: 1. DNA of the CDR3: TGTGCCAGCTCACCACCTAGCGGGAGTTCCTACGAGCAGTACTTC. As protein: CASSPPSGSSYEQYF.

The chain uses TRBV5-1 and TRBJ1-2, with D possibly matching TRBD1 (6 bases). The germline CDR1 and CDR2 sequences are SGHRS and YFSETQ. The CDR3 sequence is 13 residues long. Trimming cost V 2 bases and J 9 bases, with 14 bases left between them. The chain's CDR3 is CASSFSGERSYTF. The CDR3 region has the DNA TGCGCCAGCAGCTTTTCAGGGGAGCGTAGCTACACCTTC.

The gene calls are TRBV27 and TRBJ1-1; perhaps TRBD1 as D (6 bases). The germline V gene encodes CDR1 MNHEY and CDR2 SMNVEV (reference sequence). V was trimmed by 3 bases and J by 5 bases, leaving 10 bases between them. CDR3 length: 13 residues. The CDR3 loop is CASSFTGRTEAFF. The CDR3 coding sequence is TGTGCCAGCAGTTTCACAGGGAGGACTGAAGCTTTCTTT.

V gene TRBV7-9 combines with J gene TRBJ2-3; D not resolved. Trimming pared 3 bases from V and 11 bases from J, leaving 9 bases between. The CDR3 is 11 amino acids. Germline CDR1 reads SEHNR; CDR2 reads FQNEAQ (reference sequence). This CDR3 reads CASSFEWVQYF. The CDR3 DNA follows: TGTGCCAGCAGCTTCGAATGGGTGCAGTATTTT.

This clone was counted only a few times. J is TRBJ1-5 and V is TRBV6-1; D ambiguous. Looked up from germline, CDR1 is MNHNS and CDR2 is SASEGT. The CDR3 has 13 residues. V lost 11 bases, J lost 1 base, and 12 bases lay in between. The CDR3 sequence is CAAYTRSNQPQHF. As DNA, the CDR3 is TGTGCCGCTTACACGCGGAGCAATCAGCCCCAGCATTTT.

The chain links TRBV6-1 to TRBJ1-1, with 9 bases identical to TRBD1. The germline V gene has CDR1 MNHNS and CDR2 SASEGT. The CDR3 consists of 14 residues. Trimming took 5 bases from V and 6 from J; bases not matched to a gene: 7. CDR3 region: CASSPTGGRPEAFF. The CDR3 DNA sequence: TGTGCCAGCAGTCCGACAGGGGGAAGGCCTGAAGCTTTCTTT.

The chain is built from TRBV28 and TRBJ2-3; 7 positions match TRBD1. Germline CDR1 MDHEN, CDR2 SYDVKM. The CDR3 is made up of 13 amino acids. Unmatched junction bases numbered 3, after V lost 4 bases and J lost 5 bases. The chain's CDR3 is CASSSPGGDTQYF. In DNA form, the CDR3 reads TGTGCCAGCAGTTCACCAGGGGGAGATACGCAGTATTTT. Together with reference TRBV28 and TRBJ2-3, the CDR3 gives the full variable domain: DVKVTQSSRYLVKRTGEKVFLECVQDMDHENMFWYRQDPGLGLRLIYFSYDVKMKEKGDIPEGYSVSREKKERFSLILESASTNQTSMYLCASSSPGGDTQYFGPGTRLTVL.

This chain joins TRBV30 and TRBJ1-5; D uncertain. CDR1 GTSNPN and CDR2 SVGIG come from the germline V gene (reference sequence). This CDR3 region has 13 residues. V was cut by 0 bases and J by 4 bases, with 7 bases left in between. The CDR3 bases are TGTGCCTGGAGTGTTCTAGGGAATCAGCCCCAGCATTTT. Protein: CAWSVLGNQPQHF.

V usage is TRBV5-1 and J usage is TRBJ2-1, with D possibly being TRBD2 (6 bases). Trimming took 1 base from V and 5 from J, leaving 7 bases between them. This CDR3 is built from 13 residues. CDR1 and CDR2 (germline): SGHRS, YFSETQ. CDR3 sequence: CASSLPSDNEQFF. The CDR3 DNA sequence: TGCGCCAGCAGCTTGCCTAGCGACAATGAGCAGTTCTTC.

The gene calls are TRBV19 and TRBJ1-2; maybe TRBD1 (5 bases). CDR3 size: 16 residues. From germline, CDR1 is LNHDA and CDR2 SQIVND (reference sequence). Trimming left V 6 bases short and J 7 bases short, with 24 bases between. The chain's CDR3 is CASRLSGVGEGSGYTF. DNA for the CDR3: TGTGCCAGTAGACTTTCGGGAGTGGGGGAGGGCAGTGGCTACACCTTC.

This clone was seen only a few times. The genes are TRBV5-1 and TRBJ1-6; D gene uncertain. In germline, CDR1 is SGHRS, CDR2 YFSETQ. The V end was cut by 0 bases, the J end by 5 bases, with 9 bases between. CDR3 size: 15 residues. Here the CDR3 reads CASSLVSEDNSPLHF. The DNA of the CDR3 is TGCGCCAGCAGCTTGGTTAGTGAGGATAATTCACCCCTCCACTTT.

The chain has TRBV5-1 and TRBJ2-5, with D perhaps TRBD1 or TRBD2 (6 bases each). CDR3 length equals 15 residues. Trimming shortened V by 2 bases and J by 2 bases, and 13 bases separated the two germline ends. Looked up from germline, CDR1 is SGHRS and CDR2 is YFSETQ. In DNA form, the CDR3 reads TGCGCCAGCAGCTTCAATACGGGGGCACAAGAGACCCAGTACTTC. Residues: CASSFNTGAQETQYF.

Only one count was recorded for this clone. The gene calls are TRBV28 and TRBJ2-3; TRBD1 agrees at 9 bases. With 4 bases clipped from V and 3 bases from J, the junction kept 11 bases outside the gene matches. Germline assignment: CDR1 MDHEN and CDR2 SYDVKM. The CDR3 is 17 amino acids. CDR3: CASSSHATGGETDTQYF. Written as DNA, the CDR3 is TGTGCCAGCAGTTCCCACGCAACAGGGGGCGAAACAGATACGCAGTATTTT.

The table lists this clone with a few counts. The chain uses TRBV11-2 and TRBJ1-3, with 8 bases fitting TRBD1. Per germline, CDR1 SGHAT and CDR2 FQNNGV. J was trimmed by 0 bases and V by 2 bases; bases with no gene match: 3. The CDR3 covers 16 residues. The CDR3: CASSLFTGGSGNTIYF. The CDR3 DNA reads TGTGCCAGCAGCTTATTTACAGGGGGCTCTGGAAACACCATATATTTT.

This chain joins TRBV18 and TRBJ1-1; D might be TRBD1 (6 bases). Germline loops: CDR1 KGHSH, CDR2 LQKENI. V was cut by 4 bases and J by 4 bases, with 10 bases left in between. This CDR3 is built from 13 residues. CDR3: CASSQGQSTEAFF. Written as DNA, the CDR3 is TGTGCCAGCTCACAAGGACAGAGCACTGAAGCTTTCTTT.

This chain joins TRBV19 and TRBJ1-1; D is undetermined. The CDR3 loop spans 17 amino acids. Germline V lookup: CDR1 LNHDA, CDR2 SQIVND (reference sequence). Trimming took off 3 bases at V and 7 bases at J, with 24 bases between the two ends. CDR3 in amino acids: CASSILELASPQNEAFF. In nucleotides, the CDR3 is TGTGCCAGTAGTATCCTCGAACTGGCCTCTCCACAAAATGAAGCTTTCTTT. The whole variable domain, remainder taken from reference TRBV19 and TRBJ1-1, is DGGITQSPKYLFRKEGQNVTLSCEQNLNHDAMYWYRQDPGQGLRLIYYSQIVNDFQKGDIAEGYSVSREKKESFPLTVTSAQKNPTAFYLCASSILELASPQNEAFFGQGTRLTVV.

The chain employs TRBV4-2 and TRBJ1-5, with a tentative D call TRBD1 (6 bases). The CDR3 covers 16 residues. Trimming pared 2 bases from V and 1 base from J, leaving 12 bases between. Germline V gene sequence: CDR1 LGHNA, CDR2 YNFKEQ. The CDR3 bases are TGTGCCAGCAGCCAAATATACAGGGCGAGCAATCAGCCCCAGCATTTT. Amino acid sequence: CASSQIYRASNQPQHF.

This chain uses TRBV7-9 with TRBJ2-2; either TRBD1 or TRBD2 may supply D (5 bases each). The V gene's germline CDR1 is SEHNR and CDR2 FQNEAQ (reference sequence). This CDR3 is 14 amino acids long. V lost 2 bases to trimming and J lost 6 bases, with 10 bases between them. DNA of the CDR3: TGTGCCAGCAGCTTAAGGGGAGTTGCCGGGGAGCTGTTTTTT. Amino acids: CASSLRGVAGELFF. The full variable domain, completed using reference TRBV7-9 and TRBJ2-2, is DTGVSQNPRHKITKRGQNVTFRCDPISEHNRLYWYRQTLGQGPEFLTYFQNEAQLEKSRLLSDRFSAERPKGSFSTLEIQRTEQGDSAMYLCASSLRGVAGELFFGEGSRLTVL.

J is TRBJ2-7 and V is TRBV15; 7 bases match TRBD1. V lost 2 bases to trimming and J lost 0 bases; unmatched junction nucleotides: 7. The CDR3 runs to 16 residues. CDR1 is LNHNV, CDR2 YYDKDF, per germline (reference sequence). The CDR3 region is CATSRPTGSGSYEQYF. DNA for the CDR3: TGTGCCACCAGCAGACCGACAGGGAGTGGCTCCTACGAGCAGTACTTC.

The chain carries TRBV6-1 and TRBJ2-2; the D gene is possibly TRBD2 (5 bases). With 4 bases removed from V and 3 bases from J, the gap between germline ends came to 9 bases. This CDR3 region has 14 residues. The germline gives CDR1 MNHNS, CDR2 SASEGT. The DNA of the CDR3 is TGTGCCAGCAGTGGGAGGACTGACACCGGGGAGCTGTTTTTT. Translated, it gives CASSGRTDTGELFF.

V usage is TRBV7-6 and J usage is TRBJ2-5; TRBD2 matches 10 bases. Unmatched junction bases numbered 6, after V lost 8 bases and J lost 0 bases. Looked up from germline, CDR1 is SGHVS and CDR2 is FNYEAQ. The CDR3 loop spans 15 amino acids. CDR3 amino acids: CASSGSGRYQETQYF. CDR3 nucleotide sequence: TGTGCCAGCTCGGGTAGCGGGAGGTACCAAGAGACCCAGTACTTC.